The rows below give T cell receptor beta chains drawn from one sample of a study of cytomegalovirus exposure and HLA in healthy donors. Clones were sequenced by immunoSEQ multiplex PCR, and TCRdb holds only the in-frame ones, with some missing. The table lists approximately 120,000 clones, over 75% of them singletons. The sequencing sample was made of PBMCs. The receptors were gathered from a middle-aged man in good health and CMV-seronegative. Each CDR3 is given with its conserved first and last residue. Fields, in order: clone size, D gene, J gene, V gene, CDR3 DNA, CDR3 protein. A D gene is named only where the DNA matches it firmly. For some rows the clone size is stated as once, few or many, or as a class when expanded; others skip it.

clone size: few; D gene: -; J gene: TRBJ2-5; V gene: TRBV5-4; CDR3 DNA: TGTGCCAGCAGCTTGGAGGGGGAGACCCAGTACTTC; CDR3 protein: CASSLEGETQYF
clone size: -; D gene: TRBD2; J gene: TRBJ2-3; V gene: TRBV11-2; CDR3 DNA: TGTGCCAGCAGCTTAAGAGGACTAGCCAGCACAGATACGCAGTATTTT; CDR3 protein: CASSLRGLASTDTQYF
clone size: few; D gene: -; J gene: TRBJ1-1; V gene: TRBV6-1; CDR3 DNA: TGTGCCAGCAGCCCCCTCGGGGGTAAAACTGAAGCTTTCTTT; CDR3 protein: CASSPLGGKTEAFF
clone size: once; D gene: TRBD1; J gene: TRBJ1-5; V gene: TRBV2; CDR3 DNA: TGTGCCAGCAGTGTCGACAGGGTCTCTCAGCCCCAGCATTTT; CDR3 protein: CASSVDRVSQPQHF
clone size: -; D gene: TRBD1; J gene: TRBJ2-7; V gene: TRBV27; CDR3 DNA: TGTGCCAGCAGTTTTGTCCCCAGGGGGCCCACCCAATTTTACGAGCAGTACTTC; CDR3 protein: CASSFVPRGPTQFYEQYF
clone size: -; D gene: -; J gene: TRBJ1-2; V gene: TRBV28; CDR3 DNA: TGTGCCAGCAGTTTGCCGGGACAAATGTTATCTAACTATGGCTACACCTTC; CDR3 protein: CASSLPGQMLSNYGYTF
clone size: -; D gene: -; J gene: TRBJ2-3; V gene: TRBV28; CDR3 DNA: TGTGCCAGCTCCCTACCTAGCACAGATACGCAGTATTTT; CDR3 protein: CASSLPSTDTQYF
clone size: -; D gene: TRBD1; J gene: TRBJ2-3; V gene: TRBV5-8; CDR3 DNA: TGTGCCAGCAGCTTGGCTACTCTACAGGGGGCCACAGATACGCAGTATTTT; CDR3 protein: CASSLATLQGATDTQYF
clone size: -; D gene: -; J gene: TRBJ1-6; V gene: TRBV5-1; CDR3 DNA: TGCGCCAGCAGCCGGGAACCTGGGAATTCACCCCTCCACTTT; CDR3 protein: CASSREPGNSPLHF
clone size: few; D gene: TRBD1; J gene: TRBJ1-1; V gene: TRBV5-1; CDR3 DNA: TGCGCCAGCAGCTTGGGGTGGACAGGCGACACTGAAGCTTTCTTT; CDR3 protein: CASSLGWTGDTEAFF
clone size: -; D gene: -; J gene: TRBJ1-4; V gene: TRBV19; CDR3 DNA: TGTGCCAGTAGTCCCGGGACTCTGAAGGGGAATGAAAAACTGTTTTTT; CDR3 protein: CASSPGTLKGNEKLFF
clone size: -; D gene: TRBD1; J gene: TRBJ1-5; V gene: TRBV18; CDR3 DNA: TGTGCCAGCTCACCCGTTGACAGGGGGCCTCAGCCCCAGCATTTT; CDR3 protein: CASSPVDRGPQPQHF
clone size: once; D gene: -; J gene: TRBJ2-3; V gene: TRBV5-1; CDR3 DNA: TGCGCCAGCAGCCCTCCGACGGGTTCTAGCACAGATACGCAGTATTTT; CDR3 protein: CASSPPTGSSTDTQYF